This T cell receptor (beta chain) was obtained from a study of cytomegalovirus exposure and HLA in healthy donors. Study outcomes and limitations: High specificity and sensitivity for cytomegalovirus status were reported for the classifier.

As for this clone: As yet, its antigen is unknown.

Deletions cut 4 bases from V and 3 bases from J, with 9 bases between. This CDR3 has 13 amino acids. In germline, CDR1 is SGHDN, CDR2 FVKESK. The PCR was carried out with 60 Vbeta primers and 13 Jbeta primers. Here immunoSEQ multiplex PCR was the method, and the copy in TCRdb shows in-frame clones only, minus some. The sample lists fewer than 150,000 clones, around 80% occurring once. The chain couples TRBV14 to TRBJ1-2; possibly TRBD1 for D (5 bases). The sample comprised PBMCs. The origin of this receptor is a man aged 25-45 years in good health and CMV-seronegative. The CDR3 nucleotides are TGTGCCAGCAGCCTCGGACAAGACTATGGCTACACCTTC. Its translation: CASSLGQDYGYTF.